What follows describes a single T cell receptor (beta chain). This specimen belongs to a study of PD-1 blockade in classical Hodgkin lymphoma. Here immunoSEQ multiplex PCR was the method, and the copy in TCRdb shows in-frame clones only, minus some. The sample holds around 46,000 clones, about 78% seen once. Every patient was affected by relapse after autologous stem cell transplantation, while exposure to brentuximab vedotin was not uniform. The CDR3 is 13 amino acids. V dropped 6 bases and J dropped 6; count of bases not matched to a gene: 3. In germline, CDR1 is SEHNR, CDR2 FQNEAQ (reference sequence).

V usage is TRBV7-9 and J usage is TRBJ2-2; 8 bases match TRBD2. The clonotype comes from a human donor with classical Hodgkin lymphoma. Sequencing was performed on peripheral blood mononuclear cells (PBMCs), taken before the second cycle of nivolumab. CDR3 nucleotide sequence: TGTGCCAGCAGACCCGGGGGGGCCGGGGAGCTGTTTTTT. Translating gives CASRPGGAGELFF.